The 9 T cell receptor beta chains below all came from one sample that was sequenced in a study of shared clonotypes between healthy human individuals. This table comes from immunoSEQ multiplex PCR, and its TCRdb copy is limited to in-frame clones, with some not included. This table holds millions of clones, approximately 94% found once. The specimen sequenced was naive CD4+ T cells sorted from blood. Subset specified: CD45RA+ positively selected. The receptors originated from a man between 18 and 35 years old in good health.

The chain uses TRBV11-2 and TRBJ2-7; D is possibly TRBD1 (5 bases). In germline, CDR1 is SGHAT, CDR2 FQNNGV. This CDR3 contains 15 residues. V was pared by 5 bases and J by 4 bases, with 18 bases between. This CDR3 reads CASSPRNRGHYEQYF. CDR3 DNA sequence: TGTGCCAGCAGCCCCCGAAATAGGGGCCATTACGAGCAGTACTTC.

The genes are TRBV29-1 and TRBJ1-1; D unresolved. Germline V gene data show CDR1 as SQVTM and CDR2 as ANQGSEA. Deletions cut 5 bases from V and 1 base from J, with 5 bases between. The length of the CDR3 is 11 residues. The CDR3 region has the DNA TGCAGCGTTAGGAGGAACACTGAAGCTTTCTTT. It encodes CSVRRNTEAFF.

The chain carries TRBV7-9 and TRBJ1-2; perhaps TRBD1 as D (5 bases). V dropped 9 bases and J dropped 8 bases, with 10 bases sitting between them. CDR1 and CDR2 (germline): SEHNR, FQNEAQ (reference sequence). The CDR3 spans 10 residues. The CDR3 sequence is CASQGPGYTF. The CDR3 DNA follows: TGTGCCAGTCAGGGCCCCGGCTACACCTTC.

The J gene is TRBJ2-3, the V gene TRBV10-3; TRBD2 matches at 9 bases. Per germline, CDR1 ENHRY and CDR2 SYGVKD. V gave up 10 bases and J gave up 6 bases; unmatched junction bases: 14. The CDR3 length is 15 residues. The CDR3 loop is CATQGGRGGSDTQYF. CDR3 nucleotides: TGTGCCACGCAAGGTGGGCGGGGGGGCTCGGATACGCAGTATTTT.

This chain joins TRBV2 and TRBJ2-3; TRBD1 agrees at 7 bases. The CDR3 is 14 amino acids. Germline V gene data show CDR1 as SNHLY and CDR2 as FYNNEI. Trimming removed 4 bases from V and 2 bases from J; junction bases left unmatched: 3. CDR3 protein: CASSGQGFTDTQYF. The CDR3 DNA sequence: TGTGCCAGCAGTGGACAGGGTTTCACAGATACGCAGTATTTT.

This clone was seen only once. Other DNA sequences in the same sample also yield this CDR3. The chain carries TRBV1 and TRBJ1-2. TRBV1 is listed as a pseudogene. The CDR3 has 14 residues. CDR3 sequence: CTSSPWTVNYGYTF. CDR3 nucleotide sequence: TGCACCAGCAGCCCATGGACGGTGAACTATGGCTACACCTTC.

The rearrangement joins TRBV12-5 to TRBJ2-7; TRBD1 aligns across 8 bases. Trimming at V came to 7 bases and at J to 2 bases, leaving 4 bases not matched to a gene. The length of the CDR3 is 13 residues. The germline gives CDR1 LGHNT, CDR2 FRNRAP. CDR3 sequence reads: CASAQDRAYEQYF. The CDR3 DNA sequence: TGTGCTAGTGCCCAGGACAGGGCCTACGAGCAGTACTTC.

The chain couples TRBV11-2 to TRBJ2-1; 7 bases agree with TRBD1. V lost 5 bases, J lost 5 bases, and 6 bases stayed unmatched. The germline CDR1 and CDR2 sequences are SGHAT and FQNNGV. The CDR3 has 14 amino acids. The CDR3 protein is CASSGRDRNNEQFF. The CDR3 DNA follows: TGTGCCAGCAGCGGCCGGGACAGAAACAATGAGCAGTTCTTC. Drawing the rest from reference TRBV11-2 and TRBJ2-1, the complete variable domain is EAGVAQSPRYKIIEKRQSVAFWCNPISGHATLYWYQQILGQGPKLLIQFQNNGVVDDSQLPKDRFSAERLKGVDSTLKIQPAKLEDSAVYLCASSGRDRNNEQFFGPGTRLTVL.

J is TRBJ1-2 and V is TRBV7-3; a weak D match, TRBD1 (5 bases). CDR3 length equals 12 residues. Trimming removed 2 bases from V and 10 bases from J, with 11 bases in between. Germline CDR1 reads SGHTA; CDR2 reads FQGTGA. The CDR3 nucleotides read TGTGCCAGCAGCTTACTTCCCGGGACCTACACCTTC. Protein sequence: CASSLLPGTYTF. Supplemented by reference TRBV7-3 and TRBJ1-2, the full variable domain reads GAGVSQTPSNKVTEKGKYVELRCDPISGHTALYWYRQSLGQGPEFLIYFQGTGAADDSGLPNDRFFAVRPEGSVSTLKIQRTERGDSAVYLCASSLLPGTYTFGSGTRLTVV.